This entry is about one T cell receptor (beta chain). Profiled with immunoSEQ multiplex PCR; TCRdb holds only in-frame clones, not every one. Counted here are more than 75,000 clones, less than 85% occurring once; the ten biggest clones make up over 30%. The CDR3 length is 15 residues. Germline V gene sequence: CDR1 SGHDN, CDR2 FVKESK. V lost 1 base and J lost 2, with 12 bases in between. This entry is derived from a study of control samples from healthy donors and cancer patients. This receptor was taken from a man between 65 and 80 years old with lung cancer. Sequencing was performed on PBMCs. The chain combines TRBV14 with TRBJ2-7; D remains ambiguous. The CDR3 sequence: CASSQGPSSTYEQYF. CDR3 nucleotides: TGTGCCAGCAGCCAAGGTCCCTCCTCCACCTACGAGCAGTACTTC.